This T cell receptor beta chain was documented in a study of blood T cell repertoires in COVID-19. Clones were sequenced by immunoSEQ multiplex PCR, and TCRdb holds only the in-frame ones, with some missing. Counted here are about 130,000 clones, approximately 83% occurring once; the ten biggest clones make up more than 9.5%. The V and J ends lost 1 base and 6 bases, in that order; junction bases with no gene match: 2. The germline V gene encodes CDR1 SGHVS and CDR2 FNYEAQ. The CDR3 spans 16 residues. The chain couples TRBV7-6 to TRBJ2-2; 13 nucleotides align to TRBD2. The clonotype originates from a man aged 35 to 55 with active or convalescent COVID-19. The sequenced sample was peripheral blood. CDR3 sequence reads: CASSLGTSGGPGELFF. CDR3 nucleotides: TGTGCCAGCAGCTTAGGGACTAGCGGGGGCCCCGGGGAGCTGTTTTTT. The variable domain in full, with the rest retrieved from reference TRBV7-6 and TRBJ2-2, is GAGVSQSPRYKVTKRGQDVALRCDPISGHVSLYWYRQALGQGPEFLTYFNYEAQQDKSGLPNDRFSAERPEGSISTLTIQRTEQRDSAMYRCASSLGTSGGPGELFFGEGSRLTVL.